This T cell receptor beta chain came from a study of blood T cell repertoires in COVID-19. The authors' processing: Reference gene primer amplification gave estimated nucleated cell counts. Repertoires were generated with immunoSEQ multiplex PCR, while TCRdb's copy carries only in-frame clones and drops some. V, J and clone size are those of that table, while D and trimming were read from the DNA. The sample contains hundreds of thousands of clones, around 81% of which appear only once. It was during active infection that Seattle patients were enrolled and then longitudinally followed. CDR1 and CDR2 from the germline V gene are MDHEN and SYDVKM. This CDR3 has 16 amino acids. V lost 4 bases and J lost 7; bases outside the gene matches: 11.

This TCR was recovered from a woman older than 75 with COVID-19, enrolled during active disease. What was sequenced was peripheral blood. This chain joins TRBV28 and TRBJ2-1; 9 nucleotides align to TRBD2. The CDR3 coding sequence is TGTGCCAGCAGTTCCACGCTAGCGGGGCTTGGGAATGAGCAGTTCTTC. Translated, it gives CASSSTLAGLGNEQFF.